This TCR beta chain is from a study of blood T cell repertoires in COVID-19. Background on the study: Collection of acute and convalescent COVID-19 samples took place in the United States, Italy and Spain.

This CDR3 is built from 13 residues. The V segment lost 2 bases and the J segment 4 bases; nucleotides outside the gene matches: 1. CDR1 SNHLY and CDR2 FYNNEI come from the germline V gene. This table comes from immunoSEQ multiplex PCR, and its TCRdb copy is limited to in-frame clones, with some not included. The table lists over 150,000 clones, roughly 72% of them singletons, with more than 3% in the top ten. This chain uses TRBV2 with TRBJ1-1; TRBD1 matches at 7 bases. The clonotype originates from a woman at least 80 years old with acute or convalescent COVID-19. Specimen: peripheral blood. CDR3 sequence reads: CASSEYRGTEAFF. The CDR3 DNA reads as TGTGCCAGCAGTGAATACAGGGGCACTGAAGCTTTCTTT.